A single sample gave rise to the 26 T cell receptor beta chains below, sequenced in a study of T-cell memory formation after mild COVID-19. TCRdb re-derived calls from the 5' RACE reads in MiXCR, one entry per CDR3 protein. The repertoire holds about 130,000 distinct CDR3 sequences, with roughly 6.2% as singletons. The sample was PBMCs or a T cell subset sorted from them (not recorded which). The receptor set was obtained from an adult woman who had mild COVID-19 (a few samples of this study predate the infection). Cell type and time point are not known.

This clonotype has ten or more counts. The V and J genes are TRBV7-2 and TRBJ1-5; 9 bases align to TRBD1. Germline loops: CDR1 SGHTA, CDR2 FQGNSA. V was pared by 5 bases and J by 9 bases, with 14 bases of the junction left unmatched. CDR3 length: 16 residues. The CDR3 here is CASSTSPLTGGRPQHF. Written as DNA, the CDR3 is TGTGCCAGCAGCACAAGTCCGCTGACAGGGGGAAGGCCCCAGCATTTT.

This clonotype was detected ten times or more. V gene TRBV7-8 combines with J gene TRBJ2-5, with 9 bases that match TRBD1. Per germline, CDR1 SGHVS and CDR2 FQNEAQ. This CDR3 region has 16 residues. Trimming cost V 4 bases and J 1 base; bases outside gene matches: 7. In nucleotides, the CDR3 is TGTGCCAGCAGCTCACCCGGGACAGGGCTCCAAGAGACCCAGTACTTC. It codes for CASSSPGTGLQETQYF. Full variable domain (remainder filled in from reference TRBV7-8 and TRBJ2-5): GAGVSQSPRYKVAKRGQDVALRCDPISGHVSLFWYQQALGQGPEFLTYFQNEAQLDKSGLPSDRFFAERPEGSVSTLKIQRTQQEDSAVYLCASSSPGTGLQETQYFGPGTRLLVL.

The table lists this clonotype with many counts. This rearrangement joins TRBV6-6 to TRBJ2-1; D might be TRBD2 (6 bases). Trimming pared 6 bases from V and 1 base from J, leaving 10 bases between. The CDR3 contains 14 residues. Germline-derived CDR1 and CDR2 are MNHNY and SVGAGI (reference sequence). The CDR3 loop reads CASRRLASYNEQFF. CDR3 DNA: TGTGCCAGCAGAAGGCTAGCGTCCTACAATGAGCAGTTCTTC.

The table lists this clonotype with many counts. The chain combines TRBV20-1 with TRBJ1-1; no firm D call. Germline V gene sequence: CDR1 DFQATT, CDR2 SNEGSKA (reference sequence). The CDR3 has 13 amino acids. V gave up 3 bases and J gave up 1 base, with 9 bases separating them. CDR3 in DNA: TGCAGTGCTAGGAGGCAGGCGAACACTGAAGCTTTCTTT. It yields the protein CSARRQANTEAFF.

V is TRBV20-1 and J is TRBJ1-2; D is unclear. The CDR3 has 13 amino acids. The V end lost 1 base, the J end lost 3 bases, and 9 bases lay between the germline ends. Germline loops: CDR1 DFQATT, CDR2 SNEGSKA (reference sequence). DNA of the CDR3: TGCAGTGCTAGAGTTGGTCAGTACTATGGCTACACCTTC. It encodes CSARVGQYYGYTF.

This chain uses TRBV9 with TRBJ2-1; D is possibly TRBD1 (6 bases). Between the trimmed V and J ends, which lost 0 bases and 4 bases, there was a span of 11 bases. The V gene's germline CDR1 is SGDLS and CDR2 YYNGEE. There are 15 residues in the CDR3. CDR3 sequence reads: CASSVGAGVYNEQFF. The CDR3 bases are TGTGCCAGCAGCGTAGGGGCAGGGGTTTACAATGAGCAGTTCTTC.

This clonotype showed up many times. This chain joins TRBV5-5 and TRBJ2-6; 8 positions match TRBD1. Germline loops: CDR1 SGHKS, CDR2 YYEKEE (reference sequence). CDR3 length: 17 residues. Germline trimming cut 6 bases from V and 0 bases from J; bases unmatched to any gene: 8. CDR3 sequence reads: CASNPGTGISGANVLTF. The DNA for the CDR3 is TGTGCCAGCAACCCCGGGACAGGTATCTCTGGGGCCAACGTCCTGACTTTC.

Only a few counts were recorded for this clonotype. V gene TRBV2 combines with J gene TRBJ1-1; 7 nucleotides line up with TRBD1. V trimming: 4 bases; J trimming: 6 bases; junction bases outside the gene matches: 5. Per the germline V gene, CDR1 is SNHLY and CDR2 is FYNNEI. The CDR3 loop spans 13 amino acids. Here the CDR3 DNA reads TGTGCCAGCAGTGGGGACAGAAATCCTGAAGCTTTCTTT. Translating it yields CASSGDRNPEAFF.

The sample holds a few counts of this clonotype. The CDR3, as DNA: TGTGCCAGCAGCTTAGCCTCCGGGACAGGTGGTTTGGGCGCGCAGTTCTTC. This codes for CASSLASGTGGLGAQFF. The rearrangement joins TRBV7-8 to TRBJ2-1; 8 bases are a match to TRBD1. The CDR3 covers 17 residues. V dropped 0 bases and J dropped 12; count of bases not matched to a gene: 16. The germline gives CDR1 SGHVS, CDR2 FQNEAQ.

The sample holds many counts of this clonotype. The V and J genes are TRBV29-1 and TRBJ2-3; 14 nucleotides match TRBD2. J gave up 1 base and V 5 bases, and 8 bases lay outside the gene matches. Germline V lookup: CDR1 SQVTM, CDR2 ANQGSEA. This CDR3 has 17 residues. CDR3 coding DNA: TGCAGCGTTCCCGGGACTAGCGGGAGCTGGGGCACAGATACGCAGTATTTT. This encodes CSVPGTSGSWGTDTQYF.

This clonotype was detected a few times. The rearrangement links TRBV10-3 to TRBJ2-7; TRBD2 aligns across 9 bases. Germline V gives CDR1 ENHRY, CDR2 SYGVKD. V dropped 3 bases and J dropped 6; count of bases not matched to a gene: 6. This CDR3 has 14 amino acids. CDR3 in DNA: TGTGCCATCAGTGAAATAGCGGGAGTCTGCGAGCAGTACTTC. Protein product: CAISEIAGVCEQYF.

This chain connects TRBV6-5 to TRBJ1-2; D not certain. The CDR3 spans 13 residues. The V gene lost 0 bases and the J gene lost 4 bases, with 6 bases spanning the gap. Per the germline V gene, CDR1 is MNHEY and CDR2 is SVGAGI. As DNA, the CDR3 is TGTGCCAGCAGTTACTCAGGGAGCTATGGCTACACCTTC. It translates to CASSYSGSYGYTF.

The chain carries TRBV30 and TRBJ1-1; D is unresolved. The CDR3 length is 12 residues. V was trimmed by 3 bases and J by 0 bases, leaving 5 bases between them. Germline assignment: CDR1 GTSNPN and CDR2 SVGIG (reference sequence). The CDR3 DNA reads as TGTGCCTGGAGCCGAATGAACACTGAAGCTTTCTTT. It is translated as CAWSRMNTEAFF. Together with reference TRBV30 and TRBJ1-1, the CDR3 gives the full variable domain: SQTIHQWPATLVQPVGSPLSLECTVEGTSNPNLYWYRQAAGRGLQLLFYSVGIGQISSEVPQNLSASRPQDRQFILSSKKLLLSDSGFYLCAWSRMNTEAFFGQGTRLTVV.

J is TRBJ2-3 and V is TRBV29-1; D perhaps matches TRBD2 (5 bases). Germline V lookup: CDR1 SQVTM, CDR2 ANQGSEA. The V end lost 6 bases, the J end lost 7 bases, and 11 bases lay between the germline ends. The CDR3 spans 11 residues. CDR3 residues: CSVSDSYTQYF. CDR3 in DNA: TGCAGCGTCTCGGACTCCTATACGCAGTATTTT.

Ten or more counts support this clonotype. The chain joins TRBV7-9 to TRBJ2-4; tentatively, D is TRBD2 (5 bases). The ends were cut back, 5 bases at V and 2 bases at J, with 16 bases in the middle. CDR1 and CDR2 (germline): SEHNR, FQNEAQ (reference sequence). This CDR3 region has 16 residues. The CDR3 spells CASSPGLWRTKNIQYF. The CDR3 nucleotides read TGTGCCAGCAGCCCCGGACTCTGGAGGACCAAAAACATTCAGTACTTC.

This clonotype has at least ten counts. The genes are TRBV20-1 and TRBJ1-5, with 7 bases that match TRBD1. The V gene's germline CDR1 is DFQATT and CDR2 SNEGSKA (reference sequence). Trimming removed 5 bases from V and 3 bases from J; junction bases left unmatched: 4. This CDR3 comprises 13 residues. CDR3 amino acids: CSALGQTNQPQHF. In DNA, the CDR3 is TGCAGTGCTTTGGGACAGACCAATCAGCCCCAGCATTTT.

This clonotype occurred many times. J is TRBJ2-6 and V is TRBV29-1; D is possibly TRBD1 (6 bases). Germline CDR1 and CDR2: SQVTM and ANQGSEA. The CDR3 extends over 14 amino acids. Trimming shortened V by 4 bases and J by 4 bases, and 11 bases separated the two germline ends. The CDR3 nucleotides read TGCAGCGTTGGGGCAGGGGCGGGGGCCAACGTCCTGACTTTC. Encoded protein: CSVGAGAGANVLTF. Drawing the rest from reference TRBV29-1 and TRBJ2-6, the complete variable domain is SAVISQKPSRDICQRGTSLTIQCQVDSQVTMMFWYRQQPGQSLTLIATANQGSEATYESGFVIDKFPISRPNLTFSTLTVSNMSPEDSSIYLCSVGAGAGANVLTFGAGSRLTVL.

This chain connects TRBV5-1 to TRBJ2-5; D is ambiguous. The CDR3 sequence is 13 residues long. V was trimmed by 0 bases and J by 7 bases, leaving 10 bases between them. Germline CDR1 SGHRS, CDR2 YFSETQ. The CDR3 here is CASSLDDGRTQYF. The CDR3 DNA follows: TGCGCCAGCAGCTTGGATGATGGTAGGACCCAGTACTTC.

This clonotype was seen ten or more times. The chain employs TRBV12-3 or TRBV12-4 and TRBJ2-7; unclear D gene. V was shortened by 1 base and J by 5 bases, with 12 bases between the two germline ends. This CDR3 comprises 14 residues. The DNA of the CDR3 is TGTGCCAGCAGTTTAGTCCCCCCGGTCGACGAGCAGTACTTC. It encodes CASSLVPPVDEQYF.

V gene TRBV29-1 combines with J gene TRBJ1-4, with D possibly TRBD1 on 5 matching bases. V was cut by 5 bases and J by 5 bases, with 21 bases left in between. The CDR3 loop spans 16 amino acids. Germline-derived CDR1 and CDR2 are SQVTM and ANQGSEA. The CDR3 DNA reads TGCAGCGTTCATCCCCCCCAGAGGGGAGAGAATGAAAAACTGTTTTTT. Protein: CSVHPPQRGENEKLFF.

This clonotype was counted only a few times. The chain recombines TRBV9 with TRBJ1-1; D ambiguous. In germline, CDR1 is SGDLS, CDR2 YYNGEE. The V end was cut by 3 bases, the J end by 3 bases, with 9 bases between. This CDR3 region has 13 residues. In DNA form, the CDR3 reads TGTGCCAGCAGCGGTCATTACTACACTGAAGCTTTCTTT. Amino acids: CASSGHYYTEAFF. Based on the CDR3 plus reference TRBV9 and TRBJ1-1, the full variable domain is DSGVTQTPKHLITATGQRVTLRCSPRSGDLSVYWYQQSLDQGLQFLIQYYNGEERAKGNILERFSAQQFPDLHSELNLSSLELGDSALYFCASSGHYYTEAFFGQGTRLTVV.

This clonotype was seen repeatedly, ten times or more. The chain carries TRBV11-2 and TRBJ2-3; D tentatively fits TRBD1 or TRBD2 (6 bases each). The germline gives CDR1 SGHAT, CDR2 FQNNGV. V gave up 1 base and J gave up 3 bases, with 11 bases separating them. The CDR3 covers 15 residues. The CDR3 nucleotides are TGTGCCAGCAGCTTAGCGCGAGGGGGGACAGATACGCAGTATTTT. Translating it yields CASSLARGGTDTQYF.

This clonotype occurred many times. The rearrangement uses TRBV5-1 and TRBJ2-7; maybe TRBD2 (6 bases). Germline V lookup: CDR1 SGHRS, CDR2 YFSETQ. The ends were cut back, 2 bases at V and 4 bases at J, with 10 bases in the middle. The CDR3 is 13 residues long. CDR3 protein: CASSLGGGYEQYF. The DNA of the CDR3 is TGCGCCAGCAGCTTAGGTGGGGGGTACGAGCAGTACTTC.

This clonotype appeared many times. J is TRBJ2-3 and V is TRBV11-2, with no clear D. This CDR3 region has 15 residues. Trimming removed 0 bases at V and 1 base at J, with 8 bases between. CDR1 is SGHAT and CDR2 is FQNNGV in the germline V gene. DNA of the CDR3: TGTGCCAGCAGCTTAGAGGCCTGGCGCACAGATACGCAGTATTTT. It codes for CASSLEAWRTDTQYF.

This clonotype came up a few times. The genes are TRBV9 and TRBJ2-7; 10 bases line up with TRBD1. CDR1 SGDLS and CDR2 YYNGEE come from the germline V gene. The CDR3 is made up of 15 amino acids. The V gene end was trimmed by 3 bases and the J gene end by 5 bases; junction bases not matched to a gene: 8. The CDR3 sequence is CASSATGTGENEQYF. The CDR3 nucleotides are TGTGCCAGCAGCGCTACCGGGACAGGGGAGAACGAGCAGTACTTC.

This clonotype was observed at least ten times. The CDR3 protein is CATSDLYQRHEQFF. Written as DNA, the CDR3 is TGTGCCACCAGTGATTTGTATCAGAGGCATGAGCAGTTCTTC. This chain connects TRBV24-1 to TRBJ2-1; no reliable D call. Per germline, CDR1 KGHDR and CDR2 SFDVKD. This CDR3 has 14 residues. V lost 0 bases to trimming and J lost 8 bases, with 10 bases between them.